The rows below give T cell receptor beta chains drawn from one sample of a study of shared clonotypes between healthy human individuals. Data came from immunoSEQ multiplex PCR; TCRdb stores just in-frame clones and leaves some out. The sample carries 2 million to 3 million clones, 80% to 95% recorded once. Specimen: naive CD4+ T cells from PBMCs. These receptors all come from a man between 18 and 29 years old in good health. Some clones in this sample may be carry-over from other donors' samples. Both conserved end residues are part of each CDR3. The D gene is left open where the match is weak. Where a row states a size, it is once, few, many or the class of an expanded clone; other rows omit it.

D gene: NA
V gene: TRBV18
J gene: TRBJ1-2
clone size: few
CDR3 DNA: TGTGCCAGCTCACCGAACTTAGATTCCCTTTATGGCTACACCTTC
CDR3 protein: CASSPNLDSLYGYTF

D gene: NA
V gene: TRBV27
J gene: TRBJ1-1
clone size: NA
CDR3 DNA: TGTGCCAGCACCGACAATCGGTACACTGAAGCTTTCTTT
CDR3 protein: CASTDNRYTEAFF

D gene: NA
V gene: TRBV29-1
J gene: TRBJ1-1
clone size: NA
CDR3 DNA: TGCAGCGTTTCTCCGGACGCGGGCGTTGAAGCTTTCTTT
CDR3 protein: CSVSPDAGVEAFF

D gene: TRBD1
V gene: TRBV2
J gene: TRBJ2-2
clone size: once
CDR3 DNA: TGTGCCAGCAGTGCCGGGACAGCGAACACCGGGGAGCTGTTTTTT
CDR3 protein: CASSAGTANTGELFF

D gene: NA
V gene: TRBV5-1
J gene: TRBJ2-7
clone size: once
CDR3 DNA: TGCGCCAGCAGCTTGGCTCAGGGGATCCACGAGCAGTACTTC
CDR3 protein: CASSLAQGIHEQYF

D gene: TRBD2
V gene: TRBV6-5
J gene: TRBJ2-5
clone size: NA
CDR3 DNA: TGTGCCAGCAGGGGGAGCGGGAGTGGCGAGACCCAGTACTTC
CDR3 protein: CASRGSGSGETQYF

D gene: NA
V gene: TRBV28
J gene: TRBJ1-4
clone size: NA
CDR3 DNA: TGTGCCAGCAGCCCGGTAGGGCAGGGTAATGAAAAACTGTTTTTT
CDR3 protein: CASSPVGQGNEKLFF

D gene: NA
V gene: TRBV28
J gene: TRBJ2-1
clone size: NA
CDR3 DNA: TGTGCCAGCAGTCGGGACTTAAGCTCCTACAATGAGCAGTTCTTC
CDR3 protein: CASSRDLSSYNEQFF

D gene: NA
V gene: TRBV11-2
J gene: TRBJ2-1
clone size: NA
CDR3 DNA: TGTGCCAGCAGCTCGGGATTACACTCCGCCAATGAGCAGTTCTTC
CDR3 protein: CASSSGLHSANEQFF

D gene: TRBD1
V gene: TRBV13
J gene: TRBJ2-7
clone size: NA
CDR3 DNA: TGTGCCAGCAGCTTAGGAGGGGGCCGCTACGAGCAGTACTTC
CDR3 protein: CASSLGGGRYEQYF

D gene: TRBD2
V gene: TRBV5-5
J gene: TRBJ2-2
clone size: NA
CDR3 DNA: TGTGCCAGCAGCCAAGGGACTAGCGGGAACTTAAACACCGGGGAGCTGTTTTTT
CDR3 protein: CASSQGTSGNLNTGELFF

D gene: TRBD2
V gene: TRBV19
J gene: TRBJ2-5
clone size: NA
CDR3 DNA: TGTGCCAGTAGTATGGAACTAGCGGGAGGGCCGGGGACCCAGTACTTC
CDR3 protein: CASSMELAGGPGTQYF

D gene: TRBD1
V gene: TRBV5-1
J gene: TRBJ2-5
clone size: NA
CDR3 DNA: TGCGCCAGCAGCCGGGGACAGGGTGGGGAGACCCAGTACTTC
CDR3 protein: CASSRGQGGETQYF

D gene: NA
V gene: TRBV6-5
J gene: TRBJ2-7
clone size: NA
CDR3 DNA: TGTGCCAGCAGTGATTCCTACGAGCAGTACTTC
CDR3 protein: CASSDSYEQYF

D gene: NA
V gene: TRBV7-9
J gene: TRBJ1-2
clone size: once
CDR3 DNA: TGTGCCAGCAGCTTCCAAACCGCCGACAGCTATGGCTACACCTTC
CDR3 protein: CASSFQTADSYGYTF

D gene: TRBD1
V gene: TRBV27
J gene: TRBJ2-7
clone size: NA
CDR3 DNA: TGTGCCAGCAGCAGGGGACAGGGGATGTACGAGCAGTACTTC
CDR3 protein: CASSRGQGMYEQYF

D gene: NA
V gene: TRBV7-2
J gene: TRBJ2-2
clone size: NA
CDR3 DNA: TGTGCCAGCAGCGACCCCCGCCTACGTAGGGGGACCGGGGAGCTGTTTTTT
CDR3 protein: CASSDPRLRRGTGELFF

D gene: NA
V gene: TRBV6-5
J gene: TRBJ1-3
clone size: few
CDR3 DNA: TGTGCCAGCAGACCGGACGGTCACTCTGGAAACACCATATATTTT
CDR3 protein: CASRPDGHSGNTIYF

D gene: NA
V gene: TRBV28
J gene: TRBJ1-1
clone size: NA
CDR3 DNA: TGTGCCAGCAGTTTTACGGGGGCGCTTTGGTATGCTTTCTTT
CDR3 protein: CASSFTGALWYAFF

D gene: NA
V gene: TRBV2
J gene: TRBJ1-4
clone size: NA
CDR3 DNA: TGTGCCAGCAGTGTCAGGGCGTACGAAAAACTGTTTTTT
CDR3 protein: CASSVRAYEKLFF

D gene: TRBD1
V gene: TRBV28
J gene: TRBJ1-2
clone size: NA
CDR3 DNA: TGTGCCACCTTGACAGGGGCTAACTGGGGCTACACCTTC
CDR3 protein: CATLTGANWGYTF

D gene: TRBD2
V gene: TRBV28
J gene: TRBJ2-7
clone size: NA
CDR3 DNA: TGTGCCAGCAGTCCCGGGACTAGCGAGTCCTACGAGCAGTACTTC
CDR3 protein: CASSPGTSESYEQYF

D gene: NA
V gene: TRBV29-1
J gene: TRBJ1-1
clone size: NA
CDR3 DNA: TGCAGCGTCCTCGGGGGAGCGAACACTGAAGCTTTCTTT
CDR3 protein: CSVLGGANTEAFF

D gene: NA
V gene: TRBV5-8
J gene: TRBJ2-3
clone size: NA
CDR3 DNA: TGTGCCAGCAGCTTGGAGGCTCTGACAGATACGCAGTATTTT
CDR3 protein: CASSLEALTDTQYF

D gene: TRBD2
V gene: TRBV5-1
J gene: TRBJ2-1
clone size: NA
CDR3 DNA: TGCGCCAGCAGCCGCCGACTAGCGGGAGGATACAATGAGCAGTTCTTC
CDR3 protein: CASSRRLAGGYNEQFF

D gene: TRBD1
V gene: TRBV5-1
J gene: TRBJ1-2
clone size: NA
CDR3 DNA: TGCGCCAGCAGCTTGGGACAGGGGAAAGGCGGCTACACCTTC
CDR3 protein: CASSLGQGKGGYTF

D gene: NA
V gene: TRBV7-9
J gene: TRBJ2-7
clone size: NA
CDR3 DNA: TGTGCCAGCAGCCCCCTAGGACGTGAGAACTCCTACGAGCAGTACTTC
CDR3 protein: CASSPLGRENSYEQYF

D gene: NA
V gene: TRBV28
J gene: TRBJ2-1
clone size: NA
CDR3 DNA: TGTGCCAGCAGTTTTTTGGGGGGTGGGGAGTTCTTC
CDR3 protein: CASSFLGGGEFF

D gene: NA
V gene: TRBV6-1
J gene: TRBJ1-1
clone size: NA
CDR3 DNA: TGTGCCAGTTCTAGTATTCGGGCGAACACTGAAGCTTTCTTT
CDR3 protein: CASSSIRANTEAFF

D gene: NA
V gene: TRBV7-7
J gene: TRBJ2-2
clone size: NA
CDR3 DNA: TGTGCCAGCAGCCTTACCGGGACAACGGCCGGGGAGCTGTTTTTT
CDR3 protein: CASSLTGTTAGELFF

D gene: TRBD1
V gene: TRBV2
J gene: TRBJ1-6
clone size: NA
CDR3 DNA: TGTGCCAGGACCCAGACAGGGGGCAATTCACCCCTCCACTTT
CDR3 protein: CARTQTGGNSPLHF

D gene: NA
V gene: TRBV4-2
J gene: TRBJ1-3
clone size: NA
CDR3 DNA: TGTGCCAGCAGCTTGATGGCTGGCTCTGGAAACACCATATATTTT
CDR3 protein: CASSLMAGSGNTIYF

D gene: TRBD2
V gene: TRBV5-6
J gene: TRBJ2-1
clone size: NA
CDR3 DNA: TGTGCCAGCAGCTTGAGGGGACTAGCGGTGAACAATGAGCAGTTCTTC
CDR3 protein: CASSLRGLAVNNEQFF

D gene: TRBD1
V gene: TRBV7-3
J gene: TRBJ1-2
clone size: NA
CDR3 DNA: TGTGCCAGCAGCTTAAGACAGGGCTATGGCTACACCTTC
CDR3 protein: CASSLRQGYGYTF

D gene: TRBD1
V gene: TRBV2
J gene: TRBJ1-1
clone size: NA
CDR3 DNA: TGTGCCAGCAAAGACAGGGGCACTGAAGCTTTCTTT
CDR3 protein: CASKDRGTEAFF

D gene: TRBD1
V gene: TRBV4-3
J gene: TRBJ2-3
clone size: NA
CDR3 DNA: TGCGCCAGCAGCCAAAAGTGGAGACAGGGGTCAGATACGCAGTATTTT
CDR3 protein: CASSQKWRQGSDTQYF

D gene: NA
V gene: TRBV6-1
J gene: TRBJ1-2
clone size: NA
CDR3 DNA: TGTGCCAGCAGTGAAGCCATGGTAGGGCATGGCTACACCTTC
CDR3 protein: CASSEAMVGHGYTF

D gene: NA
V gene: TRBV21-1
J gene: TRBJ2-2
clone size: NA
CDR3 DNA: NA
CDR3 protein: CASSKVGRGIIRTGELFF

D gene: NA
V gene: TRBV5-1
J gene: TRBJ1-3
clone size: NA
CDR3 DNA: TGCGCCAGCAGCGAATCTACCCCTACGGGCACCATATATTTT
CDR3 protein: CASSESTPTGTIYF

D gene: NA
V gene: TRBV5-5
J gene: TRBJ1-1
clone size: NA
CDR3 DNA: TGTGCCAGCAGCTTTGAGGGCAGGAACACTGAAGCTTTCTTT
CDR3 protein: CASSFEGRNTEAFF

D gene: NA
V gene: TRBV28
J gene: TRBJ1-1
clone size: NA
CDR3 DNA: TGTGCCAGCAGTTTATACGGACAGAGACTAGAAGCTTTCTTT
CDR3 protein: CASSLYGQRLEAFF

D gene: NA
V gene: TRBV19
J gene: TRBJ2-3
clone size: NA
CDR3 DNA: TGTGCCAGTAGTATGCGTCCCGTCGGGGATACGCAGTATTTT
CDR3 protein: CASSMRPVGDTQYF

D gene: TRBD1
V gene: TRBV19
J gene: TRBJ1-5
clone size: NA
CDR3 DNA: TGTGCCAGTAGTATCTACAGGGGTGGGCAGCCCCAGCATTTT
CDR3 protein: CASSIYRGGQPQHF

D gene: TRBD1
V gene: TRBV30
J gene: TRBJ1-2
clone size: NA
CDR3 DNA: TGTGCCTGGAGTGCAACAGGGGGCTACTATGGCTACACCTTC
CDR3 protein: CAWSATGGYYGYTF

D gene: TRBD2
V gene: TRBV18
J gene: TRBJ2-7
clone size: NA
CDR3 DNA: TGTGCCAGCTCAGCTAGCGGAGACAGCTACGAGCAGTACTTC
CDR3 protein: CASSASGDSYEQYF

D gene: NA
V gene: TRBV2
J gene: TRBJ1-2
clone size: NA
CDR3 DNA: TGTGCCAGCAGTCAGGGCCTGGGGTATGGCTACACCTTC
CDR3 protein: CASSQGLGYGYTF

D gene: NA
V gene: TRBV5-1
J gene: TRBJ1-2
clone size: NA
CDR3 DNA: TGCGCCAGCAGCTTGGAGAGTCTGGGAAACTATGGCTACACCTTC
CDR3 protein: CASSLESLGNYGYTF

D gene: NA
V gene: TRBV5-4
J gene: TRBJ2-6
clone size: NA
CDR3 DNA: TGTGCCAGCAGCTTAGGTTCAGGGTCTGGGGCCAACGTCCTGACTTTC
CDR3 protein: CASSLGSGSGANVLTF